The present T cell receptor (beta chain) was sequenced within a study of technical replicates of blood from a handful of donors. Measured with immunoSEQ multiplex PCR; TCRdb has only the in-frame clones, and not every one. The repertoire holds around 69,000 clones, nearly 98% seen once, with roughly 0.2% in the top ten. Trimming at V came to 8 bases and at J to 1 base, leaving 7 bases not matched to a gene. CDR1 and CDR2 from the germline V gene are SGHRS and YFSETQ. This CDR3 contains 15 residues. Sequencing used T cells isolated from PBMCs. The sequence was collected from a human donor in good health. The chain joins TRBV5-1 to TRBJ2-3, with 10 bases matching TRBD2. The CDR3 is CASTSGLAGTDTQYF. CDR3 bases: TGCGCCAGTACGAGTGGACTAGCGGGCACAGATACGCAGTATTTT.